This T cell receptor beta chain was sequenced during a study of shared clonotypes between healthy human individuals. At deep level, the assay was performed. The repertoire was sequenced with immunoSEQ multiplex PCR; TCRdb's copy has only in-frame clones and lacks some. The sample consists of around 550,000 clones, 96% of them appearing once. General study results and limits: Researchers found naive subsets generally carried larger estimated richness than memory subsets. Among a few donors, approximately 5.4% of naive CD4 clonotypes were found in common.

Notes on this clone: Its cognate antigen is unknown.

It was into CD45RA+ naive and CD45RA-negative memory subsets that the CD4+ cells were split. Germline V gene lookup returns CDR1 SQVTM and CDR2 ANQGSEA. V gave up 4 bases and J gave up 4 bases; unmatched junction bases: 13. The CDR3 covers 17 residues. The chain carries TRBV29-1 and TRBJ2-1; TRBD2 matches 10 bases. The sample taken for sequencing was naive CD4+ T cells sorted from blood. Subset noted: CD45RA+ positively selected. The clonotype originates from a woman in her twenties or thirties in good health. DNA of the CDR3: TGCAGCGTTGCAGGAAGCGGGAGGGCCGATTTATACAATGAGCAGTTCTTC. Protein: CSVAGSGRADLYNEQFF.